Below, 8 T cell receptor beta chains from the same sample are listed, as sequenced in a study of T cells after yellow fever vaccination. One entry per CDR3 protein, called by TCRdb with MiXCR from the 5' RACE reads. Found here are approximately 250,000 distinct CDR3 sequences, 6.7% of them singletons; the top ten hold 1% to 1.2%. This sample comprised CD4+ T cells sorted from PBMCs, obtained on the day of the yellow fever booster vaccination. These TCRs come from a man aged 25 to 40 who received the YFV17D yellow fever vaccine.

This clonotype was counted only a few times. V usage is TRBV20-1 and J usage is TRBJ2-7; D is unresolved. V shed 5 bases and J shed 0 bases, with 8 bases lying between them. The CDR3 has 12 amino acids. Germline lookup yields CDR1 DFQATT and CDR2 SNEGSKA (reference sequence). The CDR3 protein is CSAQTGSYEQYF. The CDR3 DNA reads TGCAGTGCTCAGACTGGCTCCTACGAGCAGTACTTC.

Worth noting for this clonotype: A read error may explain this, as a much larger clone is one base away. The CDR3, as DNA: TGTGCCAGCAGCTTGACACAGGATTCCCGGGAGACCCAGTACTTC. It is translated as CASSLTQDSRETQYF. The chain uses TRBV7-8 and TRBJ2-5; maybe TRBD1 (5 bases). Germline V gives CDR1 SGHVS, CDR2 FQNEAQ. The CDR3 has 15 amino acids. V was trimmed by 3 bases and J by 5 bases, leaving 16 bases between them.

This clonotype has ten or more counts. The chain links TRBV6-2 or TRBV6-3 to TRBJ2-2; 8 nucleotides line up with TRBD1. V gave up 6 bases and J gave up 1 base; unmatched junction bases: 7. This CDR3 spans 16 amino acids. CDR1 is MNHEY, CDR2 SVGEGT, per germline. CDR3 DNA sequence: TGTGCCAGCAGACGTCCGGGACAGGAGAACACCGGGGAGCTGTTTTTT. It yields the protein CASRRPGQENTGELFF.

This clonotype was recorded many times. The chain joins TRBV20-1 to TRBJ2-1; 11 nucleotides agree with TRBD2. The length of the CDR3 is 13 residues. V lost 4 bases, J lost 9 bases, and 5 bases stayed unmatched. Germline-derived CDR1 and CDR2 are DFQATT and SNEGSKA (reference sequence). CDR3 bases: TGCAGTGCTACGCTCGGGACTAGCGGTGAGCAGTTCTTC. This translates into CSATLGTSGEQFF.

The rearrangement uses TRBV4-2 and TRBJ2-1, with unresolved D. The CDR3 has 14 amino acids. V lost 1 base and J lost 4, with 8 bases in between. Germline assignment: CDR1 LGHNA and CDR2 YNFKEQ. CDR3 nucleotide sequence: TGTGCCAGCAGCCAAGGAGGTACTTACAATGAGCAGTTCTTC. This sequence encodes CASSQGGTYNEQFF.

The sample holds many counts of this clonotype. The gene calls are TRBV6-2 or TRBV6-3 and TRBJ2-1; D is ambiguous. The germline CDR1 and CDR2 sequences are MNHEY and SVGEGT. V was pared by 6 bases and J by 2 bases, with 5 bases between. The CDR3 is 12 amino acids. CDR3 sequence: CASSTTYNEQFF. CDR3 coding DNA: TGTGCCAGCAGCACTACCTACAATGAGCAGTTCTTC.

J is TRBJ2-7 and V is TRBV6-2 or TRBV6-3, with 7 bases matching TRBD2. This CDR3 is 14 amino acids long. Germline V gene sequence: CDR1 MNHEY, CDR2 SVGEGT. Trimming cost V 2 bases and J 5 bases; bases outside gene matches: 6. The CDR3 DNA is TGTGCCAGCAGTTACCTGCGGGAGTCCCACGAGCAGTACTTC. This codes for CASSYLRESHEQYF.

The chain combines TRBV7-2 with TRBJ1-6; D is unclear. Germline loops: CDR1 SGHTA, CDR2 FQGNSA. The length of the CDR3 is 16 residues. Trimming removed 2 bases at V and 0 bases at J, with 8 bases between. CDR3 sequence reads: CASSLNPSSYNSPLHF. CDR3 coding DNA: TGTGCCAGCAGCTTAAATCCGAGCTCCTATAATTCACCCCTCCACTTT.